The 30 T cell receptor beta chains below all came from one sample that was sequenced in a study of technical replicates of blood from a handful of donors. The table came from immunoSEQ multiplex PCR; TCRdb's copy has only in-frame clones and leaves some out. The sample holds approximately 82,000 clones, over 95% seen once. The source material was T cells isolated from PBMCs. These receptors were taken from a human donor in good health.

CDR3 DNA sequence: TGTGCCAGCAGCCAAGGATTAGCGGGAGTTGGTGGTCCGTACTTC. It specifies CASSQGLAGVGGPYF. The V and J genes are TRBV14 and TRBJ2-7, with 9 bases identical to TRBD2. Per germline, CDR1 SGHDN and CDR2 FVKESK. V lost 1 base to trimming and J lost 12 bases; unmatched junction nucleotides: 13. The CDR3 is 15 amino acids.

The chain combines TRBV15 with TRBJ2-2, with D tentatively TRBD1 (6 bases). This CDR3 has 15 amino acids. Trimming left V 1 base short and J 1 base short, with 7 bases between. The germline gives CDR1 LNHNV, CDR2 YYDKDF (reference sequence). The CDR3 spells CATSRAGQNTGELFF. CDR3 DNA: TGTGCCACCAGCAGAGCGGGACAGAACACCGGGGAGCTGTTTTTT.

The J gene is TRBJ1-5, the V gene TRBV6-4; tentatively, D is TRBD1 (6 bases). The CDR3 loop spans 13 amino acids. The V end lost 6 bases, the J end lost 4 bases, and 10 bases lay between the germline ends. The germline CDR1 and CDR2 sequences are MRHNA and SNTAGT. In DNA form, the CDR3 reads TGTGCCAGCAGCGCGACAGGTAATCAGCCCCAGCATTTT. The encoded protein is CASSATGNQPQHF.

The rearrangement links TRBV14 to TRBJ2-7; no reliable D call. V was cut by 4 bases and J by 5 bases, with 9 bases left in between. The germline V gene encodes CDR1 SGHDN and CDR2 FVKESK. This CDR3 has 12 amino acids. CDR3 amino acids: CASSPSRNEQYF. The CDR3 coding sequence is TGTGCCAGCAGCCCCTCGAGGAACGAGCAGTACTTC.

The chain uses TRBV25-1 and TRBJ1-1, with 7 nucleotides matching TRBD1. V was clipped by 6 bases and J by 4 bases; unmatched bases: 2. The germline V gene has CDR1 MGHDK and CDR2 SYGVNS. The CDR3 runs 12 residues. The CDR3 bases are TGTGCCAGCAGACAGGGGTTCACTGAAGCTTTCTTT. Amino acids: CASRQGFTEAFF.

The genes are TRBV5-8 and TRBJ2-7; tentatively, D is TRBD2 (5 bases). The CDR3 totals 16 residues. Germline-derived CDR1 and CDR2 are SGHTS and YDEGEE. Trimming removed 0 bases at V and 0 bases at J, with 13 bases between. The CDR3 loop is CASSLALAASSYEQYF. The CDR3 nucleotides are TGTGCCAGCAGCTTGGCCCTAGCCGCGAGCTCCTACGAGCAGTACTTC. Supplemented by reference TRBV5-8 and TRBJ2-7, the full variable domain reads EAGVTQSPTHLIKTRGQQATLRCSPISGHTSVYWYQQALGLGLQFLLWYDEGEERNRGNFPPRFSGRQFPNYSSELNVNALELEDSALYLCASSLALAASSYEQYFGPGTRLTVT.

About this clone itself: The sample contains more than one DNA sequence encoding this CDR3. V usage is TRBV11-3 and J usage is TRBJ1-1; D is perhaps TRBD1 (5 bases). Germline CDR1 SGHNT, CDR2 YENEEA. The CDR3 contains 12 residues. Trimming removed 3 bases from V and 3 bases from J, with 5 bases in between. CDR3 nucleotide sequence: TGTGCCAGCAGCTTCAGGGACACTGAAGCTTTCTTT. Translating it yields CASSFRDTEAFF.

The J gene is TRBJ1-2, the V gene TRBV7-2; 7 bases align to TRBD1. The J segment lost 4 bases and the V segment lost 1 base, leaving 6 bases of the junction unmatched. CDR1 SGHTA and CDR2 FQGNSA come from the germline V gene. The CDR3 runs 15 residues. The CDR3 sequence is CASSLDRGPSYGYTF. Here the CDR3 DNA reads TGTGCCAGCAGCTTAGACAGGGGCCCCTCCTATGGCTACACCTTC.

This chain uses TRBV5-1 with TRBJ2-7; 10 nucleotides align to TRBD2. The CDR3 extends over 15 amino acids. The J segment lost 1 base and the V segment lost 5 bases, leaving 6 bases of the junction unmatched. Germline CDR1 SGHRS, CDR2 YFSETQ. The CDR3 is CASSSGRTYSYEQYF. The CDR3, as DNA: TGCGCCAGCAGTAGCGGGAGGACCTATTCCTACGAGCAGTACTTC.

As DNA, the CDR3 is TGTGCCAGCAGTTTTAGAGACTATGGCTACACCTTC. As protein: CASSFRDYGYTF. The J gene is TRBJ1-2, the V gene TRBV28; no definite D call. The CDR3 contains 12 residues. Trimming cost V 3 bases and J 3 bases, with 5 bases left between them. The V gene's germline CDR1 is MDHEN and CDR2 SYDVKM.

This clone came up once. The rearrangement links TRBV11-3 to TRBJ2-1; 9 bases match TRBD2. The ends lost 1 base at V and 4 bases at J; junction bases unmatched: 2. The CDR3 is made up of 15 amino acids. CDR1 and CDR2 (germline): SGHNT, YENEEA. As DNA, the CDR3 is TGTGCCAGCAGCTTAGCTAGCGGGGTTTACAATGAGCAGTTCTTC. It encodes CASSLASGVYNEQFF. The whole variable domain, remainder taken from reference TRBV11-3 and TRBJ2-1, is EAGVVQSPRYKIIEKKQPVAFWCNPISGHNTLYWYLQNLGQGPELLIRYENEEAVDDSQLPKDRFSAERLKGVDSTLKIQPAELGDSAVYLCASSLASGVYNEQFFGPGTRLTVL.

This chain connects TRBV7-2 to TRBJ2-1; TRBD2 is a possible D gene (6 bases). The CDR3 is 15 residues long. CDR1 and CDR2 from the germline V gene are SGHTA and FQGNSA. V lost 1 base to trimming and J lost 8 bases, with 15 bases between them. CDR3 nucleotides: TGTGCCAGCAGCTTAGTGGGGAGGAACCCCTATGAGCAGTTCTTC. Translated, it gives CASSLVGRNPYEQFF.

The CDR3 DNA reads as TGTGCCAGCAGTCCAGGGGCCGCAGGTAGAGAGACCCAGTACTTC. Its protein is CASSPGAAGRETQYF. V and J are TRBV27 and TRBJ2-5, with a weak D call TRBD1 (6 bases). The germline V gene encodes CDR1 MNHEY and CDR2 SMNVEV (reference sequence). This CDR3 has 15 residues. Trimming took 5 bases from V and 4 from J, leaving 17 bases between them.

V and J are TRBV28 and TRBJ2-1; 8 nucleotides align to TRBD1. CDR1 MDHEN and CDR2 SYDVKM come from the germline V gene. The CDR3 is made up of 14 amino acids. Unmatched junction bases numbered 7, after V lost 7 bases and J lost 5 bases. CDR3 bases: TGTGCCAGCACCAGACAGGGGTGGGACAATGAGCAGTTCTTC. This encodes CASTRQGWDNEQFF.

The rearrangement uses TRBV11-2 and TRBJ2-1; 7 bases map to TRBD2. V lost 2 bases to trimming and J lost 7 bases; unmatched junction nucleotides: 8. Germline CDR1 and CDR2: SGHAT and FQNNGV. This CDR3 is built from 15 residues. In DNA form, the CDR3 reads TGTGCCAGCAGCTTATTGGGCGGGAGTTTTAATGAGCAGTTCTTC. As protein: CASSLLGGSFNEQFF.

J is TRBJ2-5 and V is TRBV15; D unclear. The CDR3 runs to 14 residues. The V end lost 5 bases, the J end lost 5 bases, and 15 bases lay between the germline ends. CDR1 and CDR2 from the germline V gene are LNHNV and YYDKDF (reference sequence). As DNA, the CDR3 is TGTGCCACCAGCCGTCGGGTCCCTGGGGAGACCCAGTACTTC. Encoded protein: CATSRRVPGETQYF.

The genes are TRBV7-8 and TRBJ2-7; the match to TRBD1 covers 8 bases. Per the germline V gene, CDR1 is SGHVS and CDR2 is FQNEAQ. The CDR3 is 15 residues long. Losses at the gene ends were 1 base for V and 3 bases for J; bases not matched to a gene: 5. CDR3 bases: TGTGCCAGCAGCTTAGTTCCTGACAGGGGCTACGAGCAGTACTTC. Translated: CASSLVPDRGYEQYF.

This sequence joins TRBV10-3 and TRBJ2-3, with D perhaps TRBD2 (6 bases). Germline assignment: CDR1 ENHRY and CDR2 SYGVKD. The germline V and J ends were trimmed by 6 bases and 4 bases, with 11 bases remaining between them. CDR3 size: 13 residues. DNA of the CDR3: TGTGCCATCAGGCCGGGAGAAGCAGATACGCAGTATTTT. Protein product: CAIRPGEADTQYF.

This clone was seen just once. The genes are TRBV18 and TRBJ2-7; D perhaps matches TRBD2 (5 bases). The V end was cut by 0 bases, the J end by 4 bases, with 7 bases between. CDR3 length equals 13 residues. The germline V gene has CDR1 KGHSH and CDR2 LQKENI. As DNA, the CDR3 is TGTGCCAGCTCACCACCCCGGGGTTACGAGCAGTACTTC. It encodes CASSPPRGYEQYF.

This clone showed up just once. This chain links TRBV9 with TRBJ2-1, with TRBD2 matching 14 bases. CDR1 and CDR2 (germline): SGDLS, YYNGEE. The trim removed 4 bases at V and 7 bases at J, leaving 10 bases unmatched. The CDR3 is 17 residues long. The CDR3 here is CASSYRGTSGSGNEQFF. CDR3 nucleotides: TGTGCCAGCAGCTACCGGGGGACTAGCGGGAGTGGTAATGAGCAGTTCTTC.

The V and J genes are TRBV2 and TRBJ2-1, with D unclear. Between the trimmed V and J ends, which lost 10 bases and 0 bases, there was a span of 10 bases. The CDR3 totals 13 residues. The germline CDR1 and CDR2 sequences are SNHLY and FYNNEI. The CDR3 DNA reads TGTGCCAACGCGGAGTTCTCCTACAATGAGCAGTTCTTC. Protein product: CANAEFSYNEQFF.

The J gene is TRBJ1-1, the V gene TRBV6-5, with D uncertain. CDR3 size: 12 residues. From germline, CDR1 is MNHEY and CDR2 SVGAGI. V shed 5 bases and J shed 2 bases, with 6 bases lying between them. This CDR3 is CASSRHNTEAFF. The CDR3 coding sequence is TGTGCCAGCAGTCGACACAACACTGAAGCTTTCTTT.

This sequence joins TRBV29-1 and TRBJ1-2, with D unclear. V lost 8 bases, J lost 6 bases, and 16 bases lay in between. CDR3 length equals 12 residues. CDR1 is SQVTM and CDR2 is ANQGSEA in the germline V gene. The CDR3 loop reads CSSNIGEDGYTF. The CDR3 DNA sequence: TGCAGCTCAAATATCGGTGAGGATGGCTACACCTTC.

This chain connects TRBV2 to TRBJ2-1; D is perhaps TRBD1 (5 bases). V gave up 1 base and J gave up 4 bases, with 11 bases separating them. Germline lookup yields CDR1 SNHLY and CDR2 FYNNEI. The CDR3 is 15 amino acids. This CDR3 is CASSEGPDRYNEQFF. The CDR3 DNA follows: TGTGCCAGCAGTGAAGGCCCCGACAGATACAATGAGCAGTTCTTC.

CDR3 sequence: CASSVVGRPSNTGELFF. CDR3 nucleotides: TGTGCCAGCAGCGTTGTCGGGAGGCCCTCGAACACCGGGGAGCTGTTTTTT. The chain employs TRBV9 and TRBJ2-2; 7 bases match TRBD2. The V gene's germline CDR1 is SGDLS and CDR2 YYNGEE. CDR3 length: 17 residues. Trimming at V came to 2 bases and at J to 0 bases, leaving 7 bases not matched to a gene.

V is TRBV11-2 and J is TRBJ1-4; no clear D gene. V gave up 3 bases and J gave up 7 bases, with 12 bases separating them. The CDR3 has 14 amino acids. Per germline, CDR1 SGHAT and CDR2 FQNNGV. The CDR3 DNA is TGTGCCAGCAGCTTCCAACCGGCGGGTGAAAAACTGTTTTTT. Translating gives CASSFQPAGEKLFF.

The V and J genes are TRBV28 and TRBJ1-1, with D possibly TRBD1 on 5 matching bases. Per germline, CDR1 MDHEN and CDR2 SYDVKM. Between the trimmed V and J ends, which lost 6 bases and 4 bases, there was a span of 12 bases. The CDR3 loop spans 13 amino acids. CDR3 nucleotides: TGTGCCAGCAGGGGGGGGGTTTCCACTGAAGCTTTCTTT. Protein sequence: CASRGGVSTEAFF.

V and J are TRBV9 and TRBJ2-2; the match to TRBD2 covers 11 bases. The CDR3 runs 16 residues. The ends lost 4 bases at V and 5 bases at J; junction bases unmatched: 7. Germline CDR1 and CDR2: SGDLS and YYNGEE. The CDR3 region is CASSLGTSGYTGELFF. The CDR3, as DNA: TGTGCCAGCAGCTTAGGGACTAGCGGATATACCGGGGAGCTGTTTTTT.

The V gene is TRBV4-3, the J gene TRBJ1-2, with a weak D call TRBD1 (5 bases). The V gene's germline CDR1 is LGHNA and CDR2 YSLEER. CDR3 length equals 15 residues. Trimming left V 0 bases short and J 13 bases short, with 21 bases between. The CDR3 loop reads CASSQDQGGTREVTF. The CDR3 DNA follows: TGCGCCAGCAGCCAAGATCAAGGAGGGACTCGGGAGGTCACCTTC.

V usage is TRBV27 and J usage is TRBJ2-7, with 7 bases identical to TRBD2. CDR1 is MNHEY, CDR2 SMNVEV, per germline (reference sequence). The CDR3 has 13 amino acids. V shed 3 bases, J shed 4 bases, and the junction held 3 bases outside the gene matches. The CDR3 loop is CASSLTSRYEQYF. The CDR3 region has the DNA TGTGCCAGCAGTTTGACTAGCCGATACGAGCAGTACTTC.